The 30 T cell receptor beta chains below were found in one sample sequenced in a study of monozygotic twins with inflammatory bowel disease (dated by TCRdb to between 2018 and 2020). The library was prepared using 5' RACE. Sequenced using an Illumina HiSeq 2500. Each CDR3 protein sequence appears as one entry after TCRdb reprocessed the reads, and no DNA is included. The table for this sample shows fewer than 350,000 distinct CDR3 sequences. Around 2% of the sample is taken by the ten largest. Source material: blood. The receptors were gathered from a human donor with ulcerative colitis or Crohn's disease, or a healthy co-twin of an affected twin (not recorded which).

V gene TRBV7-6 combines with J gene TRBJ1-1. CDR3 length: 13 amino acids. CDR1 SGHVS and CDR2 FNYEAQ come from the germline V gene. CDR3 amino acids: CASSLQENTEAFF.

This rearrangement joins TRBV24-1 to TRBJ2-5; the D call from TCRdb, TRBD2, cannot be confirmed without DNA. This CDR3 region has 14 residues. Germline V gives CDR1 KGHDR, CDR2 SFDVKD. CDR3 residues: CATSASGVQETQYF.

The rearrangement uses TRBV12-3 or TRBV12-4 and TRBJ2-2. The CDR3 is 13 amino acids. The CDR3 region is CASSFDSTGELFF.

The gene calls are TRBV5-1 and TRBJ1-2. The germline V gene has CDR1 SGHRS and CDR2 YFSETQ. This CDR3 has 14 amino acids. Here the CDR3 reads CASSLARVGDGYIF.

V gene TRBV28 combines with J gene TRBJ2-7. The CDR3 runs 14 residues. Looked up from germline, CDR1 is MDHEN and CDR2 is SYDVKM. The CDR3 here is CASSFRGSSVEQYF.

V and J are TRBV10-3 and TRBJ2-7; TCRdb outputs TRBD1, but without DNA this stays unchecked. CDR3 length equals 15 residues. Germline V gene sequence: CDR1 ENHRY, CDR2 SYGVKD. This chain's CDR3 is CATRLGQSSSYEQYF.

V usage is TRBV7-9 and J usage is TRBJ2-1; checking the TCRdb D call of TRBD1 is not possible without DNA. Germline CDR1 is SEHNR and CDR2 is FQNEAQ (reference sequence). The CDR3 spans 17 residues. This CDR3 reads CASSLVRGTGGNNEQFF. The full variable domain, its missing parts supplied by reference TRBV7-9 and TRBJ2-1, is DTGVSQNPRHKITKRGQNVTFRCDPISEHNRLYWYRQTLGQGPEFLTYFQNEAQLEKSRLLSDRFSAERPKGSFSTLEIQRTEQGDSAMYLCASSLVRGTGGNNEQFFGPGTRLTVL.

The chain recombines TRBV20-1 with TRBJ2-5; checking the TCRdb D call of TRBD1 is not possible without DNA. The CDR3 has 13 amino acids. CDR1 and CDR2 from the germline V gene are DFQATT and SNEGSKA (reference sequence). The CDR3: CSARGVPLETQYF.

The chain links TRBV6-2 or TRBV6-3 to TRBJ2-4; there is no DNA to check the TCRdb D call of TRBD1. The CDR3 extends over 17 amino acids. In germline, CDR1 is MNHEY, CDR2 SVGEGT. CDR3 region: CASSFPQGILAKNIQYF.

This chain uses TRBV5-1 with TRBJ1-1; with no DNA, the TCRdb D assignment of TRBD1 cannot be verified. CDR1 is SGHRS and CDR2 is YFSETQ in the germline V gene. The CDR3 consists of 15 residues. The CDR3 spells CASSVDPQGVTEAFF.

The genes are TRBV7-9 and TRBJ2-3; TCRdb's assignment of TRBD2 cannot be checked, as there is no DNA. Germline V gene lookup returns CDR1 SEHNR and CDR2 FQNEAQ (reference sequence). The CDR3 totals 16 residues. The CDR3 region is CASSSLGPFGTDTQYF.

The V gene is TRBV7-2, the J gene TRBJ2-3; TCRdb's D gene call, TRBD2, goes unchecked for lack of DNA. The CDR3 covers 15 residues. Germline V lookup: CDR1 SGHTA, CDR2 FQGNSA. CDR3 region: CASSRTSGGRNTQYF.

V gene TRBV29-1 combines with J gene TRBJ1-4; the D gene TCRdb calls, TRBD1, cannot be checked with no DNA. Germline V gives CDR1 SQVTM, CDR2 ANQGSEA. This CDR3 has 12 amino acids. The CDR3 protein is CSVEVWAGGLFF.

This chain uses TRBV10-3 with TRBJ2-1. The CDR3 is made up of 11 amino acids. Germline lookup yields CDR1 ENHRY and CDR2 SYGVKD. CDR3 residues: CASGGFNEQFF.

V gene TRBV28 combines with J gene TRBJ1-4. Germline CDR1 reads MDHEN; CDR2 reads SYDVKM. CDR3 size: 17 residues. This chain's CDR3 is CASTSQGHLATNEKLFF.

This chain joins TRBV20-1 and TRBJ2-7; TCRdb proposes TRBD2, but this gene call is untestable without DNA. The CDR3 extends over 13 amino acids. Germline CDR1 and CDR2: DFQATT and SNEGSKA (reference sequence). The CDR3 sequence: CSALAGVGYEQYF.

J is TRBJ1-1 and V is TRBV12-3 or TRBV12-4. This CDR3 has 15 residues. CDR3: CASSPRPTTNTEAFF.

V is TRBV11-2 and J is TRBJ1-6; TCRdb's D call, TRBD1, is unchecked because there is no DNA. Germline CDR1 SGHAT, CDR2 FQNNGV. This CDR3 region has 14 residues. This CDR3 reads CASSPQGGTSPLHF.

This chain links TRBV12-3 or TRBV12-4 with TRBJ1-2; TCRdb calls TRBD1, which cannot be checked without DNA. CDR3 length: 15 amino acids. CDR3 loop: CASRLETGPGGGYTF.

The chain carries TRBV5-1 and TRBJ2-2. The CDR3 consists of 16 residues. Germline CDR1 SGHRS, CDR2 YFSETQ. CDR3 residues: CASLAEWSSNTGELFF.

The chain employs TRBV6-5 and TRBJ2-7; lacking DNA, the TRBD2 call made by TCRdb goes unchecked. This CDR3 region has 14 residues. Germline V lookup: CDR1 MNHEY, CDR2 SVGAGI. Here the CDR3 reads CASSYSAGSYEQYF.

This CDR3 reads CASSLVLGWTGELFF. This chain connects TRBV7-9 to TRBJ2-2. Germline V gene lookup returns CDR1 SEHNR and CDR2 FQNEAQ (reference sequence). The CDR3 is 15 residues long.

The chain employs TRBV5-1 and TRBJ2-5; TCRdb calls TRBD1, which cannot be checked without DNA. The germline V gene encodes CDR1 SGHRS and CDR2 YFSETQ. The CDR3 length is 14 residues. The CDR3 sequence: CASGTGETVETQYF.

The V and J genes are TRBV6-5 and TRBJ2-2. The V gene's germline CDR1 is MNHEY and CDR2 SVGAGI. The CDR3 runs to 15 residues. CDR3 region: CASSYLLFYTGELFF.

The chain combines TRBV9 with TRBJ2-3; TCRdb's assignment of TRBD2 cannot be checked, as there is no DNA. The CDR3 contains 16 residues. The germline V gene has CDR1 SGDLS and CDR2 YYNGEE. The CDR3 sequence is CASSVVSGGPTDTQYF.

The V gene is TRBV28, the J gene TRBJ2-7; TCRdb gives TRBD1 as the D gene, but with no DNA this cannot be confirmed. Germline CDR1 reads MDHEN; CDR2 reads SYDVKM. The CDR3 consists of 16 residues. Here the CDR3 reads CASSTQGQTAWDEQYF.

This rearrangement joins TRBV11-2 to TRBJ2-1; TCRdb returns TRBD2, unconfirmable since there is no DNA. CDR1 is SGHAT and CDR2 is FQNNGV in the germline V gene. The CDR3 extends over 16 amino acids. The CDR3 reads CASRRELAGVLNEQFF.

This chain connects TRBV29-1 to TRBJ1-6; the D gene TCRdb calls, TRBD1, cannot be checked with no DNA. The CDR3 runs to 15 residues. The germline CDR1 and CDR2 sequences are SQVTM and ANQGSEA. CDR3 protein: CSVDRRGPYNSPLHF.

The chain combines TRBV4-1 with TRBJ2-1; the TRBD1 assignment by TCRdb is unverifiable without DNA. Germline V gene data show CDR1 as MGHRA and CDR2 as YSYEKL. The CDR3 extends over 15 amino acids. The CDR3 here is CASSQVGVGNNEQFF.

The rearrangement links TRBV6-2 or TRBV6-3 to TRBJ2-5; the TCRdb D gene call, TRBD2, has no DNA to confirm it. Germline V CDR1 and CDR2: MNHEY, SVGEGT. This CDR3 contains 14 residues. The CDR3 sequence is CASRFDRFSETQYF.